A selection of T cell receptor beta chains follows, all from one sample in a study of T cells in Graves' hyperthyroidism and ophthalmopathy. MiXCR, run by TCRdb on the multiplex PCR reads, gives a single entry per CDR3 protein. Seen here are approximately 630,000 distinct CDR3 sequences, about 16% observed once, and the top ten hold around 4%. The source material was blood. These receptors originate from a woman younger than 45 with Graves' hyperthyroidism. CDR3s include the opening cysteine and the closing phenylalanine or tryptophan. A D gene is named only where the DNA matches it firmly. Rows give clone size only sometimes, using once, few, many, or a class for an expanded clone.

d_call j_call cdr3_length v_call clone_size cdr3_nt cdr3_aa
- TRBJ2-1 16 TRBV5-1 few TGCGCCAGCAGCTTGGGGGTGACACTTGGAGAAAATGAGCAGTTCTTC CASSLGVTLGENEQFF
TRBD2 TRBJ2-2 18 TRBV9 - TGTGCCAGCAGCGGATTGGGGACTAGCGGATCGAACACCGGGGAGCTGTTTTTT CASSGLGTSGSNTGELFF
- TRBJ1-3 15 TRBV9 - TGTGCCAGCAGCGGACCCTTCCGAGGTGGAAACACCATATATTTT CASSGPFRGGNTIYF
- TRBJ2-7 13 TRBV2 many TGTGCCAGCAGCGAGGGGGAGGAGCACGAGCAGTACTTC CASSEGEEHEQYF
- TRBJ2-5 14 TRBV5-4 few TGTGCCAGCAGCTTTTCAGGGGGGTCGGAGACCCAGTACTTC CASSFSGGSETQYF
- TRBJ2-1 15 TRBV5-6 - TGTGCCAGCAGCTTGGGACTGAGTGCCTACAATGAGCAGTTCTTC CASSLGLSAYNEQFF
TRBD1 TRBJ2-7 14 TRBV20-1 many TGCAGTGCTAGAGAGGGGACAGATAAATACGAGCAGTACTTC CSAREGTDKYEQYF
- TRBJ1-2 13 TRBV29-1 few TGCAGCGTTGTGACGGATTCTAACTATGGCTACACCTTC CSVVTDSNYGYTF
TRBD1 TRBJ1-5 14 TRBV10-2 few TGCGCCAGCAGGACAGGGGCCACCAATCAGCCCCAGCATTTT CASRTGATNQPQHF
TRBD1 TRBJ1-4 16 TRBV12-3/TRBV12-4 - TGTGCCAGCAGTGCGACCGGGACAGGGGTTAGTGAAAAACTGTTTTTT CASSATGTGVSEKLFF
TRBD2 TRBJ2-7 15 TRBV3-1 many TGTGCCAGCTCGATCGGGACTAGCGGGATTTACGAGCAGTACTTC CASSIGTSGIYEQYF
TRBD2 TRBJ2-1 14 TRBV29-1 many TGCAGCGTCGGACTAGCGGGGACCTACAATGAGCAGTTCTTC CSVGLAGTYNEQFF
TRBD2 TRBJ2-7 14 TRBV6-1 - TGTGCCAGCTTGGGACTAGCGGATCCCTACGAGCAGTACTTC CASLGLADPYEQYF
- TRBJ2-3 13 TRBV20-1 - TGCAGCGGTGGAGGGAGAAGTACAGATACGCAGTATTTT CSGGGRSTDTQYF
- TRBJ1-5 12 TRBV18 many TGTGCCAGCTCAGCCAAACAGGCGATCCAGCATTTT CASSAKQAIQHF
- TRBJ1-5 16 TRBV28 many TGTGCCAGCAGTTTAGCTGTATCTAGGAGCAATCAGCCCCAGCATTTT CASSLAVSRSNQPQHF
TRBD1 TRBJ1-2 14 TRBV11-2 many TGTGCCAGCAGTCGGGGACAGGCTTTCTATGGCTACACCTTC CASSRGQAFYGYTF
- TRBJ2-3 15 TRBV13 once TGTGCCAGCAGCGGCGGGACAGTTGGGGTGGATACGCAGTATTTT CASSGGTVGVDTQYF
- TRBJ1-5 14 TRBV19 - TGTGCCAGTACCCGCCGGGGCCCAGGGCAGCCCCAGCATTTT CASTRRGPGQPQHF
- TRBJ2-7 13 TRBV7-9 - TGTGCCAGCAGCTTAAAGGGCGGCTACGAGCAGTGCTTC CASSLKGGYEQCF
- TRBJ2-3 13 TRBV28 many TGTGCCAGCAGGTCTAGTATCACAGATACGCAGTATTTT CASRSSITDTQYF
TRBD2 TRBJ2-1 16 TRBV4-3 few TGCGCCAGCAGCCAAGGCGGGGGACTAGTGAACAATGAGCAGTTCTTC CASSQGGGLVNNEQFF
- TRBJ2-1 16 TRBV11-2 many TGTGCCAGCAGCTTAGAGAGGAAGAGCTCCTACAATGAGCAGTTCTTC CASSLERKSSYNEQFF
- TRBJ2-7 15 TRBV6-6 - TGTGCCAGCAGTTACGCGGGATTTAGCTCCTACGAGCAGTACTTC CASSYAGFSSYEQYF
TRBD1 TRBJ1-1 13 TRBV12-3/TRBV12-4 many TGTGCCAGCAGTGGGGACAGGGTTCCTGAAGCTTTCTTT CASSGDRVPEAFF
- TRBJ2-7 12 TRBV7-3 - TGTGCCAGGGCCGGTAGCGGCTACGAGCAGTACTTC CARAGSGYEQYF
TRBD1 TRBJ2-2 14 TRBV7-3 few TGTGCCAGCAGCTCGGATCACAGGGGCGGGGAGCTGTTTTTT CASSSDHRGGELFF
- TRBJ2-7 18 TRBV4-3 - TGCGCCAGCAGCCAAGAGGCATGGGCACAAGCGAGCTCCTACGAGCAGTACTTC CASSQEAWAQASSYEQYF
- TRBJ1-2 15 TRBV7-2 many TGTGCCAGCAGCCCTGACAGTAACCCCCCTCCTGGCTACACCTTC CASSPDSNPPPGYTF
- TRBJ2-3 14 TRBV6-1 few TGTGCCAGCAGACCTCTCGCCACCACAGATACGCAGTATTTT CASRPLATTDTQYF
- TRBJ2-1 13 TRBV12-3/TRBV12-4 many TGTGCCAGCAGTTTATTGGTCCCCAATGAGCAGTTCTTC CASSLLVPNEQFF
TRBD2 TRBJ2-7 18 TRBV7-3 - TGTGCCAGCAGCTTGTTCCTAAACGTACTAGCGGAGCCCTACGAGCAGTACTTC CASSLFLNVLAEPYEQYF
- TRBJ1-3 10 TRBV29-1 few TGCAGCGTTCTTCTCGGGACCGAGTATTTT CSVLLGTEYF
- TRBJ1-5 14 TRBV20-1 few TGCAGTGCTAGAGATTTAGGGGGGCTTGATCCCCAGCATTTT CSARDLGGLDPQHF
TRBD1 TRBJ1-1 15 TRBV20-1 many TGCAGTGCTAGGGAACTTCGACAGGGAGGAACTGAAGCTTTCTTT CSARELRQGGTEAFF
TRBD1 TRBJ2-3 16 TRBV6-1 - TGTGCCAGCAGCCCCCAAGGCGGGACAGGGACAGATACGCAGTATTTT CASSPQGGTGTDTQYF